This T cell receptor (beta chain) was recorded in a study of shared clonotypes between healthy human individuals. The wider study: Per donor, three plates held CD4 naive cells, three held CD4 memory, two held CD8 naive and one held CD8 memory.

Data came from immunoSEQ multiplex PCR; TCRdb stores just in-frame clones and leaves some out. There are some 2.4 million clones in the sample; over 85% occur only once, and approximately 0.37% lies in the top ten. The receptor comes from a man aged 18 to 29 in good health. Some clones in this sample may be carry-over from other donors' samples. The sequenced material came from naive CD4+ T cells from PBMCs. Subset of the sample: CD45RA+ positively selected.

CDR3 amino acids: CASSLGSLGREAGELFF. CDR3 DNA: TGTGCCAGCAGCTTAGGATCTCTCGGGCGGGAGGCCGGGGAGCTGTTTTTT. V is TRBV11-2 and J is TRBJ2-2, with 8 bases identical to TRBD2. CDR1 is SGHAT and CDR2 is FQNNGV in the germline V gene. The length of the CDR3 is 17 residues. V shed 1 base, J shed 6 bases, and the junction held 10 bases outside the gene matches.